This note documents a single T cell receptor beta chain sequence. What this receptor recognizes is not known. No base quality values were provided; no much bigger clone lies one nucleotide off. The sample belongs to a study of blood T cell repertoires in COVID-19 (dated by TCRdb to the early 2020s). A note on the overall study: Collaborator samples came from the United States, Italy and Spain and covered acute and convalescent phases of COVID-19. The material from the prospective study consisted of cDNA or gDNA derived from T cells, B-cell-depleted T cells, or PBMCs. Deeply sampled blood TCRbeta repertoires from subjects exposed to, actively infected with, or recovered from COVID-19 were included in the dataset. The repertoires were made available in a free public database intended to serve as a resource for research on the immune response to SARS-CoV-2. Samples came from the ongoing ImmuneRACE study (first 160 participants) plus 1,254 subjects from 6 global collaborators. A de-identified subject ID, COVID-19 status, age in years and sex were almost always included in the sample metadata. Where available, HLA class I and class II types were obtained from metadata supplied by the sample provider rather than from assay-based typing. The paper as a whole reports these results and caveats: How much clinical and demographic metadata was included differed by source and by participant, and the metadata was provided uncurated.

Each collaborating institution followed its own protocols to collect whole blood in K2EDTA tubes. Collaborator samples were shipped for TCRbeta analysis as frozen whole blood, isolated PBMCs, or DNA extracted from either sample type. The immunoSEQ Assay, a bias-controlled multiplex PCR, was used to amplify TCRbeta CDR3 regions from genomic DNA. Processing in the source paper ran as follows. The number of nucleated cells in each sample was estimated by amplification of reference gene primers within the assay. To quantify the absolute abundance of each unique TCRbeta CDR3 rearrangement, sequence reads were collapsed and filtered. For each sample, productive Simpson clonality was calculated by taking the square root of Simpson's diversity index across productive rearrangements. Sourced from immuneACCESS, this table was stored by TCRdb with only in-frame sequences that have V and J called. A share of the clones is absent; for the studies checked, an unresolved V gene accounts for under half, and the remainder has no known explanation. V, J and clone size reflect that table, while D and trimming were determined from the DNA. This sample has about 200,000 clones in its table, and around nine tenths of those were observed once. The top ten constitute under 2% of the sample.

V is cut by 7 bases and J by 2 bases, and the space between the germline ends is 14 bases. Based on the germline V gene, the CDR1 and CDR2 sequences are MNHEY and SVGAGI. The CDR3, from cysteine to phenylalanine, totals 14 residues. Solely the CDR3 DNA is kept, with 42 bases framed from the first base. This chain is built from TRBV6-5 and TRBJ1-1, with the D gene uncertain. The sequence derives from a man between 18 and 29 years old with active or convalescent COVID-19. The source material was peripheral blood. Here is the DNA: TGTGCCAGCACTCGACGCGCGGGAAACACTGAAGCTTTCTTT. The resulting protein is CASTRRAGNTEAFF.